This entry concerns a single TCR beta chain. This clonotype was detected ten times or more. Its recognized antigen is unknown. Qualities for individual bases were not recorded, and no much larger clone is one base off. This specimen comes from a study of lung T cells in sarcoidosis with Löfgren's syndrome (dated 2017 in TCRdb). Regarding the research as a whole: Sarcoidosis was characterized as a granulomatous, predominantly pulmonary disease marked by accumulation of CD4+ T cells in bronchoalveolar lavage fluid. The repertoire analyses centered on Lofgren's syndrome patients. What the work shows at the level of the full study, not this receptor alone: The study only suggested recognition of a sarcoidosis-associated antigen, and the antigen remained putative and unidentified. Sharing of TRAV12-1 and TRBV2 CDR3 motifs among multiple Lofgren's syndrome patients was reported, suggesting public CD4+ TCR repertoires. Compared with control subjects, Lofgren's syndrome patients reportedly showed the greatest expansion in the V gene segments TRAV12-1 and TRBV2. Analysis of alphabeta pairing showed that TRAV12-1 paired preferentially with TRBV2, and the TCRs formed by this pairing showed CDR3 homology.

Trimming takes 6 bases off V and 6 bases off J; junction bases not matched to a gene: 5. CDR1 and CDR2 are read off the germline V gene as SQVTM and ANQGSEA. From its cysteine to its phenylalanine, the CDR3 spans 12 amino acids. Here the CDR3 DNA is all that survives: 36 bases in frame from base 1. Sequencing relied on an Illumina MiSeq. TCRdb reworked the public reads: Q25 trimming with fastp, MiXCR clone assembly, productive beta chains retained. All rows with the same CDR3 protein become a single entry with the most common DNA and genes. Counted in this sample were about 19,000 distinct CDR3 sequences; about a fifth of them appeared once. The ten biggest clones cover around 4.1% of the sample.

This receptor chain uses TRBV29-1 and TRBJ2-7; TRBD1 aligns with 10 central bases. Input material: CD4+ T cells from PBMCs. The source is a human donor with sarcoidosis (Löfgren's syndrome or another form), or a control subject (not recorded which). The CDR3 region: CSVGTGDGEQYF. The sequenced DNA: TGCAGCGTAGGGACAGGGGATGGCGAGCAGTACTTC.